This T cell receptor beta chain appears in the sequencing data of a study of cytomegalovirus exposure and HLA in healthy donors. Study summary: A prior analysis found 90 million to 120 million unique TCR beta sequences from 170 million or so T cells. Of the donors genotyped, 300 to 500 in all, around 77% fell in the Caucasian-associated ancestry cluster.

A remark on this clone: The antigen remains unidentified.

The CDR3 is 13 amino acids. V gave up 5 bases and J gave up 4 bases, with 11 bases separating them. Per germline, CDR1 SNHLY and CDR2 FYNNEI. The primer mix had 60 Vbeta and 13 Jbeta primers. The protocol was immunoSEQ multiplex PCR, while the TCRdb copy is restricted to in-frame clones and leaves out a portion. The data show 150,000 to 200,000 clones, almost 80% seen once. Regarding the study as a whole: Later work found most CMV-associated TCR beta chains apparently HLA-restricted. The study labeled 150 or so TCR beta chains cytomegalovirus-associated.

This receptor was obtained from a man younger than 30 in good health and CMV-seropositive. V usage is TRBV2 and J usage is TRBJ1-2; D is uncertain. The sequencing input was PBMCs. CDR3 loop: CASSRGPGYGYTF. For the CDR3, the DNA is TGTGCCAGCAGTCGGGGTCCCGGCTATGGCTACACCTTC.